The rows below give T cell receptor beta chains drawn from one sample of a study of T cell repertoires in cytomegalovirus infection. TCRdb recomputed calls from the reads with MiXCR, one row per CDR3 protein. The sample yields around 450,000 distinct CDR3 sequences, approximately 31% seen once. The specimen sequenced was PBMCs. Receptors originate from a human donor in good health (CMV status not recorded). Some clones in this sample may be carry-over from other donors' samples. CDR3s include the opening cysteine and the closing phenylalanine or tryptophan. D genes are given only for firm matches. For some rows the clone size is stated as once, few or many, or as a class when expanded; others skip it.

V,J,size,D,DNA,CDR3
TRBV11-2,TRBJ1-5,many,TRBD1,TGTGCCAGCAGCCCGGGACAGGGGGCTAATCAGCCCCAGCATTTT,CASSPGQGANQPQHF
TRBV19,TRBJ2-7,.,TRBD2,TGTGCCAGTAGTCCTCGGGAGGGCAGCCCAATGACCTACGAGCAGTACTTC,CASSPREGSPMTYEQYF
TRBV7-6,TRBJ1-1,many,TRBD1,TGTGCCAGCAGCCCACACCCTTACCGGACAGGCAACACTGAAGCTTTCTTT,CASSPHPYRTGNTEAFF
TRBV10-3,TRBJ2-7,.,.,TGTGCCATCAGTGATTCCGGGACAAACTACGAGCAGTCCTTC,CAISDSGTNYEQSF
TRBV7-2,TRBJ1-5,many,.,TGTGCCAGCAGCTTGGGAGGACGAAGGAGCAATCAGCCCCAGCATTTT,CASSLGGRRSNQPQHF
TRBV27,TRBJ1-2,once,.,TGTGCCAGCAGTTTATCAGGGGCCCTGCCCAGGATCTATGGCTACACCTTC,CASSLSGALPRIYGYTF
TRBV6-6,TRBJ1-1,few,.,TGTGCCAGCAGCCCAACCACTCAAAGGGCTTTCTTT,CASSPTTQRAFF
TRBV12-3/TRBV12-4,TRBJ1-1,many,.,TGTGCCAGCAGTTTGAGTACTTTTGCTGAAGCTTTCTTT,CASSLSTFAEAFF
TRBV5-1,TRBJ1-2,few,.,TGCGCCAGCAGCCCCGGCAGGGACCGACCCTATGGCTACACCTTC,CASSPGRDRPYGYTF
TRBV6-1,TRBJ1-4,.,.,TGTGCCAGCAGGAGGACAGCACCTGCAACTAATGAAAAACTGTTTTTT,CASRRTAPATNEKLFF
TRBV7-2,TRBJ2-5,many,.,TGTGCCAGCAGCTGGTCGGGACCCCACTTGATGACCCAGTACTTC,CASSWSGPHLMTQYF
TRBV28,TRBJ1-5,.,.,TGTGCCAGCAGAGAGTATAGCACTCAGCCCCAGCATTTT,CASREYSTQPQHF
TRBV4-1,TRBJ1-2,.,.,TGCGCCAGCAGCACCCCCGGGACAAACTATGCCTACACCTTC,CASSTPGTNYAYTF
TRBV4-3,TRBJ1-4,few,.,TGCGCCAGCAGCCAAGATCGGGGGCTCACTAATGAAAAACTGTTTTTT,CASSQDRGLTNEKLFF
TRBV28,TRBJ2-5,.,TRBD2,TGTGCCAGCAGACCCATCGGGGGGGCCGGAGAGACCCAGTACTTC,CASRPIGGAGETQYF
TRBV19,TRBJ1-4,.,.,TGTGCCAGTAGTATAGACGGGGGAGTTGGTGAAAAACTGTTTTTT,CASSIDGGVGEKLFF
TRBV11-2,TRBJ2-5,.,TRBD2,TGTGCCAGCAGCTTAGAAAGACTAGCCCGGGAGACCCAGTACTTC,CASSLERLARETQYF
TRBV19,TRBJ1-4,few,.,TGTGCCAGTAGTATCATCGCAGGAGTGGGGGAAAAACTGTTTTTT,CASSIIAGVGEKLFF
TRBV4-1,TRBJ2-5,few,.,TGCGCCAGCAGCCAAGTGCCCGGGCTCGAGACCCAGTACTTC,CASSQVPGLETQYF
TRBV7-8,TRBJ2-7,few,.,TGTGCCAGCAGCTTAGGACAGGAGCTCCCCTCCTACGAGCAGTACTTC,CASSLGQELPSYEQYF
TRBV5-6,TRBJ1-4,.,TRBD1,TGTGCCAGCAGCGGACAGGGTTTGGAACTGTTTTTT,CASSGQGLELFF
TRBV20-1,TRBJ2-1,.,.,TGCAGTGCTAGAGGAACACCCGAAAACTACAATGAGCAGTTCTTC,CSARGTPENYNEQFF
TRBV7-8,TRBJ2-2,many,.,TGTGCCAGCAGCCCCCTCGGGGAGCTGTTTTTT,CASSPLGELFF
TRBV30,TRBJ2-5,few,TRBD1,TGTGCCTGGAGTCCCAACAGGGGGGAGACCCAGTACTTC,CAWSPNRGETQYF
TRBV7-2,TRBJ1-2,many,.,TGTGCCAGCAGCCTGACCGGGGTCCCCGGCTATGGCTACACCTTC,CASSLTGVPGYGYTF
TRBV14,TRBJ1-1,once,.,TGTGCCAGCAGCCAAGTAGCTGGCACTGAAGCTTTCTTT,CASSQVAGTEAFF
TRBV19,TRBJ2-5,.,TRBD1,TGTGCCAGTAGTCCCGGGACAGGGGCGACGCAGACCCAGTACTTC,CASSPGTGATQTQYF
TRBV6-2/TRBV6-3,TRBJ2-2,.,.,TGTGCCAGCAGTCGGCAGGGTACCACCGGGGAGCTGTTTTTT,CASSRQGTTGELFF
TRBV10-3,TRBJ2-7,few,.,TGTGCCATCAGTGACGGGGAGGCCTACGAGCAGTACTTC,CAISDGEAYEQYF
TRBV6-5,TRBJ1-2,many,TRBD1,TGTGCCAGCAGTTTCACTTCGGACAGGCATTATGGCTACACCTTC,CASSFTSDRHYGYTF
TRBV28,TRBJ1-5,.,TRBD1,TGTGCCAGCAGTTTCGAGGGGGCTCGCAATCAGCCCCAGCATTTT,CASSFEGARNQPQHF
TRBV12-3/TRBV12-4,TRBJ2-3,.,TRBD1,TGTGCCAGCAGTTCTCCGGGACAGGGGTCAGATACGCAGTATTTT,CASSSPGQGSDTQYF
TRBV5-8,TRBJ2-1,.,.,TGTGCCAGCAGCTTGGATCACGGGGCCGAGGGGAATGAGCAGTTCTTC,CASSLDHGAEGNEQFF
TRBV7-2,TRBJ2-1,many,TRBD2,TGTGCCAGCAGCTTAGTCGGCACTAGCGGCTTCTATGAGCAGTTCTTC,CASSLVGTSGFYEQFF
TRBV7-2,TRBJ2-1,many,TRBD1,TGTGCCAGCAGCTCGGACAGGGCTCAACCCGTGTACAATGAGCAGTTCTTC,CASSSDRAQPVYNEQFF
TRBV10-1,TRBJ2-2,.,.,TGCGCCAGCAGTCCCGGGGGCTTGACCGGGGAGCTGTTTTTT,CASSPGGLTGELFF
TRBV6-1,TRBJ1-6,.,.,TGTGCCAGCAGTGAAGTAGGGTCGAATTCACCCCTCCACTTT,CASSEVGSNSPLHF
TRBV18,TRBJ2-7,.,.,TGTGCCAGCTCACCATCCCCGATTCTCTCCTACGAGCAGTACTTC,CASSPSPILSYEQYF
TRBV15,TRBJ1-5,.,.,TGTGCCACCAGCAAGCGGGGCCTCCTGCCCCAGCATTTT,CATSKRGLLPQHF
TRBV28,TRBJ2-5,few,TRBD1,TGTGCCAGCAGTATATATGGGATACCGGGACAGGCCAAGGAGACCCAGTACTTC,CASSIYGIPGQAKETQYF
TRBV6-8,TRBJ2-5,.,.,TGTGCCAGCAGTTACAAATGGCCAGGAGAGGGGCCCCAGTACTTC,CASSYKWPGEGPQYF
TRBV7-2,TRBJ2-3,.,TRBD2,TGTGCAAGCAGCCTGACAGCGGGGGGGCCCAGGGGCACAGATACGCCGTATTTT,CASSLTAGGPRGTDTPYF
TRBV28,TRBJ1-1,.,.,TGTGCCAGCAGTCTCCTCGTCAGGGGCGGCCGGGCTTTCTTT,CASSLLVRGGRAFF
TRBV20-1,TRBJ2-7,.,TRBD2,TGCAGTGCTAGGACTAGCGACTCCTACGAGCAGTACTTC,CSARTSDSYEQYF
TRBV5-5,TRBJ2-7,.,.,TGTGCCAGCAGCCCCCCGGACGGAGAAAGTTACTACGAGCAGTACTTC,CASSPPDGESYYEQYF
TRBV28,TRBJ2-1,few,TRBD1,TGTGCCAGCAATACTAACATTCCGGGACAGTTGTACAATGAGCAGTTCTTC,CASNTNIPGQLYNEQFF
TRBV6-5,TRBJ1-3,.,.,TGTGCCAGCAGTTACGGAAACTCTGGAAACACCATATATTTT,CASSYGNSGNTIYF
TRBV20-1,TRBJ2-1,.,.,TGCAGTGCTAGAGGGACCACCGCGAATGAGCAGTTCTTC,CSARGTTANEQFF
TRBV5-6,TRBJ1-2,.,TRBD1,TGTGCCAGCAGCACGGGACAGCCGAACTATGGCTACACCTTC,CASSTGQPNYGYTF
TRBV6-2/TRBV6-3,TRBJ1-1,few,TRBD1,TGTGCCAGCAGTGTTGAGGGGGCAGGAGCGAACACTGAAGCTTTCTTT,CASSVEGAGANTEAFF
TRBV6-5,TRBJ1-1,few,TRBD1,TGTGCCAGCAGCAAACGTCCCGGACAGGGGGCTGCCATGAACACTGAAGCTTTCTTT,CASSKRPGQGAAMNTEAFF
TRBV19,TRBJ2-5,once,.,TGTGCCAGGAGCCCTGACTACAGCAATGAGACCCAGTACTTC,CARSPDYSNETQYF
TRBV6-8,TRBJ2-3,.,.,TGTGCCCGCAGTTACTACGGGGGCAGCACAGATACGCAGTATTTT,CARSYYGGSTDTQYF